This T cell receptor beta chain was sequenced in a study of T cells after yellow fever vaccination. Study results and caveats: A large majority of primary-vaccination clones showed up again after the booster (about 96% CD4, around 90% CD8). Any FACS-sorted repertoire could hold abundant clonotypes that contaminate it from the bulk population.

CDR3 length: 16 amino acids. Per germline, CDR1 LGHNA and CDR2 YSLEER. Trimming took 0 bases from V and 0 from J, leaving 11 bases between them. A single record per CDR3 protein comes from TCRdb applying MiXCR to the 5' RACE reads. The sample has 250,000 to 300,000 distinct CDR3 sequences, around 8.6% seen once; the top ten hold 3% to 3.5%. This clonotype was recorded a few times. Its antigen is not identified. The origin of this receptor is a man aged 18 to 35 who received the YFV17D yellow fever vaccine. The sample was CD4+ T cells sorted from PBMCs, taken 5 days after the yellow fever booster vaccination. V is TRBV4-3 and J is TRBJ1-2; D is perhaps TRBD1 (5 bases). The CDR3 nucleotides read TGCGCCAGCAGCCAAGATTTTTCGGGGCCTAACTATGGCTACACCTTC. Its translation: CASSQDFSGPNYGYTF.